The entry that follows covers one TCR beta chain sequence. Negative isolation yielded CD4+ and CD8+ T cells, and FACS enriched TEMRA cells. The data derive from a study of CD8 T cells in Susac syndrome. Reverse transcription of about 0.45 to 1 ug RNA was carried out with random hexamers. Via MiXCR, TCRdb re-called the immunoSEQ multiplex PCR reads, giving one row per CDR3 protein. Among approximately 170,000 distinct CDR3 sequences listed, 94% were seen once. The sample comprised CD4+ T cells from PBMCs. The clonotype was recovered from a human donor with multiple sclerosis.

CDR3 DNA sequence: TGTGCCAGCAGCTACCGAGTGGGACTAGGGACCGGCGGCTACACCTTC. Encoded protein: CASSYRVGLGTGGYTF. This chain uses TRBV5-4 with TRBJ1-2, with a weak D call TRBD1 (5 bases). With 3 bases removed from V and 8 bases from J, the gap between germline ends came to 23 bases. Germline CDR1 reads SGHNT; CDR2 reads YYREEE (reference sequence). CDR3 length equals 16 residues.